These 25 T cell receptor beta chains were sequenced from one sample in a study of blood T cell repertoires in COVID-19. The assay was immunoSEQ multiplex PCR, and TCRdb's table has in-frame clones only and misses some. Of 200,000 or so clones listed, less than 90% were seen once; the top ten hold roughly 6.1%. The source material was peripheral blood. The source of these receptors is a woman aged 40-49 years with acute or convalescent COVID-19.

The chain carries TRBV3-1 (or the pseudogene TRBV3-2) and TRBJ2-1; D not resolved. CDR3 length: 14 amino acids. Germline CDR1 and CDR2: LGHDT and YNNKEL (reference sequence). The ends were cut back, 3 bases at V and 8 bases at J, with 14 bases in the middle. The CDR3, as DNA: TGTGCCAGCAGCCAGATAGATCGTCCCGATGAGCAGTTCTTC. Translating it yields CASSQIDRPDEQFF.

This sequence joins TRBV30 and TRBJ2-5, with D perhaps TRBD2 (7 bases). The length of the CDR3 is 14 residues. V was pared by 5 bases and J by 1 base, with 14 bases between. Per germline, CDR1 GTSNPN and CDR2 SVGIG (reference sequence). The CDR3 is CAWGGGGGQETQYF. CDR3 sequence (DNA): TGTGCCTGGGGAGGAGGGGGGGGCCAAGAGACCCAGTACTTC.

This chain links TRBV10-3 with TRBJ1-3, with D possibly matching TRBD1 (5 bases). The CDR3 length is 14 residues. Between the trimmed V and J ends, which lost 6 bases and 8 bases, there was a span of 17 bases. Germline lookup yields CDR1 ENHRY and CDR2 SYGVKD. This CDR3 is CAIRPSGGSDTIYF. For the CDR3, the DNA is TGTGCCATCAGGCCATCGGGGGGTTCGGACACCATATATTTT.

V and J are TRBV30 and TRBJ1-4; the D gene is possibly TRBD1 (6 bases). The CDR3 length is 15 residues. The germline gives CDR1 GTSNPN, CDR2 SVGIG (reference sequence). V was clipped by 3 bases and J by 5 bases, with 16 bases between them. CDR3 DNA sequence: TGTGCCTGGAGCCCAGGGGTTACAGCGAATGAAAAACTGTTTTTT. Its translation: CAWSPGVTANEKLFF. Full variable domain (outside the CDR3, taken from reference TRBV30 and TRBJ1-4): SQTIHQWPATLVQPVGSPLSLECTVEGTSNPNLYWYRQAAGRGLQLLFYSVGIGQISSEVPQNLSASRPQDRQFILSSKKLLLSDSGFYLCAWSPGVTANEKLFFGSGTQLSVL.

The chain recombines TRBV28 with TRBJ1-2; D perhaps matches TRBD1 (5 bases). Trimming stripped 1 base from V and 3 bases from J, with 18 bases between. The CDR3 is 17 residues long. Germline V gene sequence: CDR1 MDHEN, CDR2 SYDVKM. Here the CDR3 reads CASSLFFLGEGHYGYTF. CDR3 sequence (DNA): TGTGCCAGCAGTTTATTCTTCCTCGGGGAGGGGCACTATGGCTACACCTTC.

The V gene is TRBV19, the J gene TRBJ2-7; 9 nucleotides match TRBD2. Germline V gene data show CDR1 as LNHDA and CDR2 as SQIVND (reference sequence). Trimming at V came to 6 bases and at J to 4 bases, leaving 10 bases not matched to a gene. This CDR3 is 15 amino acids long. Here the CDR3 DNA reads TGTGCCAGTAGCATCCTGGGTAGCGGGAGTTACGAGCAGTACTTC. Encoded protein: CASSILGSGSYEQYF.

The CDR3 here is CASFSGGAYEQYF. For the CDR3, the DNA is TGTGCCAGCTTTTCGGGGGGCGCATACGAGCAGTACTTC. The V and J genes are TRBV2 and TRBJ2-7, with D perhaps matching TRBD2 (7 bases). Trimming removed 8 bases from V and 4 bases from J, with 15 bases in between. This CDR3 spans 13 amino acids. Germline V gene sequence: CDR1 SNHLY, CDR2 FYNNEI.

Concerning this clone itself: At the DNA level, this CDR3 is encoded by other sequences in the same sample as well. The chain recombines TRBV2 with TRBJ1-6, with D uncertain. V was cut by 4 bases and J by 4 bases, with 5 bases left in between. The length of the CDR3 is 13 residues. In germline, CDR1 is SNHLY, CDR2 FYNNEI. CDR3 in amino acids: CASSGQYNSPLHF. The CDR3, as DNA: TGTGCCAGCAGTGGGCAGTATAATTCACCCCTCCACTTT.

This clone was counted a single time. This rearrangement joins TRBV28 to TRBJ2-7; tentatively, D is TRBD1 (6 bases). This CDR3 spans 14 amino acids. The V and J ends lost 6 bases and 2 bases respectively, with 14 bases between them. The V gene's germline CDR1 is MDHEN and CDR2 SYDVKM. CDR3 sequence: CASRLQGLAYEQYF. CDR3 nucleotides: TGTGCCAGCAGGCTTCAGGGGCTCGCCTACGAGCAGTACTTC.

The CDR3 region has the DNA TGTGCCAGCAGTTGGGGACTAGCGTTCACAGATACGCAGTATTTT. Its protein is CASSWGLAFTDTQYF. This chain connects TRBV6-5 to TRBJ2-3, with 10 bases fitting TRBD2. Germline assignment: CDR1 MNHEY and CDR2 SVGAGI. The V and J ends lost 4 bases and 2 bases, in that order; junction bases with no gene match: 3. CDR3 size: 15 residues.

This clone was detected once. V and J are TRBV2 and TRBJ2-5; D not certain. The CDR3 length is 12 residues. The V gene's germline CDR1 is SNHLY and CDR2 FYNNEI. The V gene lost 4 bases and the J gene lost 4 bases, with 7 bases spanning the gap. The CDR3 protein is CASSGLGETQYF. CDR3 nucleotides: TGTGCCAGCAGTGGCCTCGGAGAGACCCAGTACTTC.

This chain links TRBV7-6 with TRBJ2-3, with 7 nucleotides matching TRBD2. The junction had 6 bases not matched to a gene; V was cut back by 1 base and J by 5 bases. There are 15 residues in the CDR3. Germline V gene sequence: CDR1 SGHVS, CDR2 FNYEAQ. For the CDR3, the DNA is TGTGCCAGCAGCTTAGGCGGGGGACCCGGAGATACGCAGTATTTT. Protein: CASSLGGGPGDTQYF.

In its sample, this clone was seen once. The CDR3 nucleotides are TGTGCCAGCAGCCCCTTTCCCGGGGAGCTGTTTTTT. As protein: CASSPFPGELFF. The rearrangement joins TRBV9 to TRBJ2-2, with D unclear. The germline gives CDR1 SGDLS, CDR2 YYNGEE. The length of the CDR3 is 12 residues. The germline V and J ends were trimmed by 4 bases and 6 bases, with 7 bases remaining between them.

This clone appeared once. This chain links TRBV30 with TRBJ1-2; D is perhaps TRBD1 (6 bases). Trimming stripped 6 bases from V and 5 bases from J, with 16 bases between. Germline V gene data show CDR1 as GTSNPN and CDR2 as SVGIG (reference sequence). This CDR3 comprises 13 residues. CDR3 region: CACSTGGEYGYTF. The CDR3 DNA reads as TGTGCCTGCTCGACAGGTGGTGAATATGGCTACACCTTC. Based on the CDR3 plus reference TRBV30 and TRBJ1-2, the full variable domain is SQTIHQWPATLVQPVGSPLSLECTVEGTSNPNLYWYRQAAGRGLQLLFYSVGIGQISSEVPQNLSASRPQDRQFILSSKKLLLSDSGFYLCACSTGGEYGYTFGSGTRLTVV.

The V call is TRBV18, the J call TRBJ1-1; no firm D call. Germline CDR1 reads KGHSH; CDR2 reads LQKENI. The length of the CDR3 is 16 residues. Between the trimmed V and J ends, which lost 0 bases and 2 bases, there was a span of 13 bases. The DNA of the CDR3 is TGTGCCAGCTCACCACCGAAAGCGGGAACAAACACTGAAGCTTTCTTT. This encodes CASSPPKAGTNTEAFF.

V and J are TRBV7-2 and TRBJ2-7, with 12 bases matching TRBD2. Germline CDR1 reads SGHTA; CDR2 reads FQGNSA. CDR3 length: 18 amino acids. The ends lost 1 base at V and 2 bases at J; junction bases unmatched: 9. CDR3 DNA sequence: TGTGCCAGCAGCTTAGAAAGGACTAGCGGGAATCGAGCCTACGAGCAGTACTTC. Its protein is CASSLERTSGNRAYEQYF.

The chain employs TRBV27 and TRBJ2-1; D not certain. The V and J ends lost 2 bases and 0 bases respectively, with 5 bases between them. Germline V gives CDR1 MNHEY, CDR2 SMNVEV (reference sequence). CDR3 length equals 14 residues. For the CDR3, the DNA is TGTGCCAGCAGTTTAGCCGGCTCCTACAATGAGCAGTTCTTC. Translated, it gives CASSLAGSYNEQFF.

V is TRBV27 and J is TRBJ2-6, with D maybe TRBD1 (5 bases). V was pared by 6 bases and J by 1 base, with 10 bases between. This CDR3 spans 15 amino acids. CDR1 is MNHEY, CDR2 SMNVEV, per germline (reference sequence). This CDR3 reads CASRGLDSGANVLTF. CDR3 coding DNA: TGTGCCAGCAGGGGGCTAGATTCTGGGGCCAACGTCCTGACTTTC.

The CDR3 reads CATSRTTGLISNQPQHF. For the CDR3, the DNA is TGTGCCACCAGCCGAACGACAGGGCTCATTAGCAATCAGCCCCAGCATTTT. This chain joins TRBV15 and TRBJ1-5; 7 bases line up with TRBD1. Germline trimming cut 5 bases from V and 0 bases from J; bases unmatched to any gene: 10. The CDR3 sequence is 17 residues long. CDR1 LNHNV and CDR2 YYDKDF come from the germline V gene (reference sequence).

V gene TRBV6-8 combines with J gene TRBJ2-5, with 11 nucleotides matching TRBD2. The J segment lost 4 bases and the V segment lost 5 bases, leaving 12 bases of the junction unmatched. Germline assignment: CDR1 MNHGY and CDR2 SAAAGT. The CDR3 covers 17 residues. The CDR3 DNA follows: TGTGCCAGCAGTGACCAGCTAGCGGGGGGCGGAGGAGAGACCCAGTACTTC. Translation: CASSDQLAGGGGETQYF.

The J gene is TRBJ2-7, the V gene TRBV5-4; a weak D match, TRBD1 (6 bases). This CDR3 has 14 residues. The germline V gene has CDR1 SGHNT and CDR2 YYREEE (reference sequence). Trimming left V 4 bases short and J 6 bases short, with 17 bases between. The CDR3 loop reads CASSTIQGTSEQYF. The CDR3 DNA reads as TGTGCCAGCAGCACGATACAGGGAACGTCCGAGCAGTACTTC.

The rearrangement joins TRBV28 to TRBJ2-3, with 7 bases aligning to TRBD1. Germline V gives CDR1 MDHEN, CDR2 SYDVKM. The length of the CDR3 is 13 residues. Losses at the gene ends were 6 bases for V and 4 bases for J; bases not matched to a gene: 4. The CDR3 DNA sequence: TGTGCCAGCAGACGACAGGGAGCAGATACGCAGTATTTT. This gives the protein CASRRQGADTQYF.

V is TRBV7-2 and J is TRBJ2-5, with 7 bases lining up with TRBD2. CDR1 SGHTA and CDR2 FQGNSA come from the germline V gene. J lost 4 bases, V lost 2 bases, and 4 bases had no gene match. This CDR3 is 14 amino acids long. This chain's CDR3 is CASSLWDYRETQYF. DNA of the CDR3: TGTGCCAGCAGCTTATGGGACTACCGAGAGACCCAGTACTTC.

The chain employs TRBV7-9 and TRBJ1-2; tentative D call: TRBD1 (6 bases). The germline CDR1 and CDR2 sequences are SEHNR and FQNEAQ (reference sequence). The ends were cut back, 7 bases at V and 8 bases at J, with 32 bases in the middle. This CDR3 is built from 18 residues. The CDR3, as DNA: TGTGCCAGCATCCCCGAAATCATTGGGGGCTTGGGGTCCTCAGGCTACACCTTC. This translates into CASIPEIIGGLGSSGYTF.

This chain joins TRBV2 and TRBJ2-3, with D perhaps TRBD2 (6 bases). This CDR3 region has 14 residues. Germline V gene sequence: CDR1 SNHLY, CDR2 FYNNEI. Trimming stripped 8 bases from V and 2 bases from J, with 14 bases between. The CDR3 here is CASLRELATDTQYF. CDR3 nucleotide sequence: TGTGCCAGCCTACGGGAACTAGCCACAGATACGCAGTATTTT.